Each of the 11 T cell receptor beta chains below was sequenced from the same sample in a study of T cells expressing NK-cell markers. One entry per CDR3 protein, without DNA, is what TCRdb gives after re-calling the 5' RACE reads. The sample totals 500,000 or so distinct CDR3 sequences; its top ten clones hold roughly 3.5%. The sample comprised blood T cells: a sorted CD56 or NKG2C T cell subset, CD4+ or CD8+ T cells, or bulk PBMC T cells (not recorded which). The receptors come from a man aged 18 to 30 in good health.

This chain uses TRBV5-6 with TRBJ1-2; TCRdb names TRBD1, which stays unverified in the absence of DNA. The germline V gene encodes CDR1 SGHDT and CDR2 YYEEEE. This CDR3 is 14 amino acids long. The CDR3 is CASSLLDRGRFNTF.

The chain carries TRBV12-3 or TRBV12-4 and TRBJ2-3. There are 14 residues in the CDR3. CDR3 region: CASSQGPLTDTQYF.

V and J are TRBV14 and TRBJ2-1; TCRdb's D call of TRBD1 is untestable without DNA. Germline V gene sequence: CDR1 SGHDN, CDR2 FVKESK. The CDR3 is 11 residues long. Here the CDR3 reads CASSQDRRGFF.

The chain joins TRBV15 to TRBJ1-5; TCRdb's D call of TRBD1 is untestable without DNA. CDR1 and CDR2 from the germline V gene are LNHNV and YYDKDF (reference sequence). This CDR3 comprises 15 residues. CDR3 residues: CATRAGEGSDQPQHF.

The chain couples TRBV15 to TRBJ2-1; as DNA is missing, the TRBD1 call by TCRdb cannot be tested. This CDR3 spans 12 amino acids. Germline V gives CDR1 LNHNV, CDR2 YYDKDF (reference sequence). The CDR3 is CATSRRAAEQFF.

The chain recombines TRBV21-1 with TRBJ1-1; without DNA, the TCRdb call of TRBD1 cannot be checked. TRBV21-1 counts as a pseudogene. This CDR3 comprises 15 residues. CDR3 sequence: CASSKEGQENTEAFF.

The V call is TRBV5-1, the J call TRBJ2-1; the TCRdb call, TRBD2, lacks DNA for checking. The germline V gene encodes CDR1 SGHRS and CDR2 YFSETQ. The CDR3 covers 15 residues. The chain's CDR3 is CASTQTSGKYNEQFF.

The chain links TRBV7-2 to TRBJ2-7; TCRdb indicates TRBD2, and absent DNA this call remains unverified. Germline V lookup: CDR1 SGHTA, CDR2 FQGNSA. The CDR3 is 13 amino acids. The CDR3 reads CATATSGRYEQYF.

The V and J genes are TRBV11-2 and TRBJ1-1. The germline V gene encodes CDR1 SGHAT and CDR2 FQNNGV. The CDR3 has 14 residues. This CDR3 is CASSFGVLGTEAFF.

The gene calls are TRBV12-3 or TRBV12-4 and TRBJ1-2; TCRdb's D call, TRBD1, is unchecked because there is no DNA. This CDR3 contains 13 residues. CDR3 sequence: CASRDRGGYGYTF.

The rearrangement joins TRBV20-1 to TRBJ2-3; absent DNA, TCRdb's TRBD1 call cannot be checked. Germline V gives CDR1 DFQATT, CDR2 SNEGSKA (reference sequence). The CDR3 totals 13 residues. The CDR3 sequence: CSAPPSGGDTQYF.